Each of the 16 T cell receptor beta chains below was sequenced from the same sample in a study of T cell responses to AZD1222 COVID-19 vaccine. Data came from immunoSEQ multiplex PCR; TCRdb stores just in-frame clones and leaves some out. The data show 120,000 to 150,000 clones, almost 95% seen once. The source was peripheral blood, collected 28 days after the second AZD1222 dose. All receptors come from an adult who received the AZD1222 COVID-19 vaccine.

Of note for this clone: The same CDR3 arises from other DNA sequences in this sample as well. The genes are TRBV30 and TRBJ1-5; TRBD1 might be the D (5 bases). Trimming stripped 0 bases from V and 5 bases from J, with 8 bases between. The CDR3 is 13 residues long. From germline, CDR1 is GTSNPN and CDR2 SVGIG (reference sequence). The CDR3 nucleotides read TGTGCCTGGAGTGTCGGGGGGTATCAGCCCCAGCATTTT. Translation gives CAWSVGGYQPQHF.

This clone was seen only once. The CDR3 DNA follows: TGTGCCAGCAGTGAAGGGGACAGGGGGGCAAGCTACACCTTC. The encoded protein is CASSEGDRGASYTF. The chain links TRBV6-1 to TRBJ1-2; 11 bases are a match to TRBD1. This CDR3 comprises 14 residues. The germline gives CDR1 MNHNS, CDR2 SASEGT. V shed 1 base and J 9 bases; nucleotides not matched to a gene: 4.

This clone came up once. J is TRBJ1-1 and V is TRBV7-2; D call uncertain. Per germline, CDR1 SGHTA and CDR2 FQGNSA. V dropped 3 bases and J dropped 0 bases, with 5 bases sitting between them. The CDR3 length is 13 residues. Here the CDR3 reads CASSFSLNTEAFF. The CDR3 bases are TGTGCCAGCAGCTTTTCCTTGAACACTGAAGCTTTCTTT.

V and J are TRBV12-5 and TRBJ2-1; 10 bases line up with TRBD2. Germline V gives CDR1 LGHNT, CDR2 FRNRAP. V was pared by 1 base and J by 1 base, with 10 bases of the junction left unmatched. The CDR3 contains 19 residues. DNA for the CDR3: TGTGCTAGTGGTTTGGCCCTAGCGGGGGTCTCGACTTCCTACAATGAGCAGTTCTTC. Encoded protein: CASGLALAGVSTSYNEQFF.

V is TRBV11-2 and J is TRBJ2-2; 7 positions agree with TRBD1. The CDR3 is made up of 15 amino acids. CDR1 and CDR2 (germline): SGHAT, FQNNGV. V was pared by 3 bases and J by 2 bases, with 3 bases of the junction left unmatched. CDR3 coding DNA: TGTGCCAGCAGCTTGACAGGGCCTAACACCGGGGAGCTGTTTTTT. As protein: CASSLTGPNTGELFF.

This clone was detected only once. The chain recombines TRBV5-4 with TRBJ2-3, with 8 nucleotides matching TRBD1. Per germline, CDR1 SGHNT and CDR2 YYREEE (reference sequence). The CDR3 runs 14 residues. V dropped 4 bases and J dropped 6; count of bases not matched to a gene: 7. The CDR3 here is CASSLTGEEDTQYF. The CDR3 coding sequence is TGTGCCAGCAGCCTGACAGGGGAGGAGGATACGCAGTATTTT. Using reference TRBV5-4 and TRBJ2-3 for the parts outside the CDR3, the full variable domain is ETGVTQSPTHLIKTRGQQVTLRCSSQSGHNTVSWYQQALGQGPQFIFQYYREEENGRGNFPPRFSGLQFPNYSSELNVNALELDDSALYLCASSLTGEEDTQYFGPGTRLTVL.

V gene TRBV5-1 combines with J gene TRBJ1-2; TRBD1 aligns across 10 bases. Germline V lookup: CDR1 SGHRS, CDR2 YFSETQ. The CDR3 spans 15 residues. With V trimmed by 4 bases and J by 4 bases, 7 bases remained unmatched. The CDR3 DNA is TGCGCCAGCAGCCCCGGGACAGGGGATTCCTATGGCTACACCTTC. Protein product: CASSPGTGDSYGYTF. Filled out from reference TRBV5-1 and TRBJ1-2, the complete variable domain reads KAGVTQTPRYLIKTRGQQVTLSCSPISGHRSVSWYQQTPGQGLQFLFEYFSETQRNKGNFPGRFSGRQFSNSRSEMNVSTLELGDSALYLCASSPGTGDSYGYTFGSGTRLTVV.

The sample holds a few counts of this clone. The chain has TRBV6-1 and TRBJ1-4; 8 bases fit TRBD1. Germline lookup yields CDR1 MNHNS and CDR2 SASEGT. Unmatched junction bases numbered 12, after V lost 3 bases and J lost 12 bases. There are 15 residues in the CDR3. CDR3 DNA sequence: TGTGCCAGCAGTGAGAAGACAGGGGCCCCGAGGGAACTGTTTTTT. Translated: CASSEKTGAPRELFF.

The chain has TRBV11-2 and TRBJ2-1; 8 bases map to TRBD2. After removal of 2 bases from V and 7 bases from J, the junction contained 16 bases not matched to a gene. CDR3 length: 18 amino acids. Germline values: CDR1 SGHAT, CDR2 FQNNGV. The CDR3 loop reads CASSLMVGVGRVENEQFF. The CDR3 DNA reads TGTGCCAGCAGCTTAATGGTAGGGGTCGGGAGGGTAGAAAATGAGCAGTTCTTC.

CDR3 sequence (DNA): TGTGCCAGCACCTCTACCTCCTCCTACAATGAGCAGTTCTTC. It encodes CASTSTSSYNEQFF. The chain recombines TRBV6-5 with TRBJ2-1; D remains ambiguous. Germline-derived CDR1 and CDR2 are MNHEY and SVGAGI. The CDR3 is made up of 14 amino acids. The V end was cut by 7 bases, the J end by 0 bases, with 10 bases between.

The rearrangement uses TRBV30 and TRBJ1-2, with D perhaps TRBD1 (5 bases). The CDR3 is 12 residues long. The V end lost 7 bases, the J end lost 1 base, and 10 bases lay between the germline ends. The germline gives CDR1 GTSNPN, CDR2 SVGIG (reference sequence). CDR3 DNA sequence: TGTGCCTTTGCCGACAGTAACTATGGCTACACCTTC. This codes for CAFADSNYGYTF. Based on the CDR3 plus reference TRBV30 and TRBJ1-2, the full variable domain is SQTIHQWPATLVQPVGSPLSLECTVEGTSNPNLYWYRQAAGRGLQLLFYSVGIGQISSEVPQNLSASRPQDRQFILSSKKLLLSDSGFYLCAFADSNYGYTFGSGTRLTVV.

V is TRBV6-5 and J is TRBJ1-1, with a weak D call TRBD1 (6 bases). This CDR3 region has 14 residues. Germline-derived CDR1 and CDR2 are MNHEY and SVGAGI. V was cut by 7 bases and J by 4 bases, with 16 bases left in between. CDR3 amino acids: CASTRGGLGTEAFF. Here the CDR3 DNA reads TGTGCCAGCACCCGAGGGGGGCTTGGCACTGAAGCTTTCTTT.

V gene TRBV9 combines with J gene TRBJ1-6; 9 bases fit TRBD1. The CDR3 is made up of 15 amino acids. The V segment lost 4 bases and the J segment 7 bases; nucleotides outside the gene matches: 6. Germline CDR1 reads SGDLS; CDR2 reads YYNGEE. CDR3 protein: CASSPRTGENSPLHF. DNA of the CDR3: TGTGCCAGCAGCCCCCGGACAGGGGAAAATTCACCCCTCCACTTT.

The V call is TRBV7-9, the J call TRBJ1-1, with D hard to call. This CDR3 comprises 13 residues. Trimming left V 4 bases short and J 1 base short, with 7 bases between. CDR1 and CDR2 (germline): SEHNR, FQNEAQ (reference sequence). The CDR3 region is CASSSNSNTEAFF. The CDR3 region has the DNA TGTGCCAGCAGCTCAAATTCGAACACTGAAGCTTTCTTT.

In regard to this clone: A far bigger clonotype differs at one base, so this is likely a read error. The chain combines TRBV7-9 with TRBJ1-1; D unclear. The CDR3 is made up of 13 amino acids. The V gene's germline CDR1 is SEHNR and CDR2 FQNEAQ (reference sequence). The V and J ends lost 2 bases and 1 base respectively, with 5 bases between them. The CDR3: CASSLSENTEAFF. CDR3 sequence (DNA): TGTGCCAGCAGCTTATCAGAGAACACTGAAGCTTTCTTT.

V and J are TRBV30 and TRBJ2-1, with 8 bases aligning to TRBD2. The CDR3 covers 17 residues. Germline values: CDR1 GTSNPN, CDR2 SVGIG (reference sequence). V was clipped by 0 bases and J by 1 base; unmatched bases: 8. The CDR3 DNA is TGTGCCTGGAGTGTCGCAGGGGCGGGAGGTTCCTACAATGAGCAGTTCTTC. Its translation: CAWSVAGAGGSYNEQFF.